These 23 T cell receptor beta chains were all obtained from the same sample, sequenced in a study of blood T cell repertoires in COVID-19. TCRdb's table, derived via immunoSEQ multiplex PCR, lists solely in-frame clones and lacks some. The data contain roughly 280,000 clones, 80% to 90% of them singletons. Specimen: peripheral blood. All receptors derive from a woman in her sixties or seventies with acute or convalescent COVID-19.

In its sample, this clone was seen once. J is TRBJ1-1 and V is TRBV19; D not resolved. Per germline, CDR1 LNHDA and CDR2 SQIVND (reference sequence). The CDR3 contains 15 residues. V lost 6 bases to trimming and J lost 4 bases, with 18 bases between them. CDR3: CASSRNWRVGTEAFF. CDR3 DNA sequence: TGTGCCAGTAGCCGAAATTGGAGGGTCGGCACTGAAGCTTTCTTT.

The chain is built from TRBV19 and TRBJ2-3; a possible D gene is TRBD2 (6 bases). Germline CDR1 reads LNHDA; CDR2 reads SQIVND (reference sequence). There are 17 residues in the CDR3. With 1 base removed from V and 0 bases from J, the gap between germline ends came to 14 bases. CDR3 region: CASSIAGGAFSTDTQYF. Written as DNA, the CDR3 is TGTGCCAGTAGTATAGCCGGGGGAGCGTTTAGCACAGATACGCAGTATTTT.

DNA of the CDR3: TGTGCCAGCACCCGACAGGGGGATGGCTACACCTTC. Translating it yields CASTRQGDGYTF. The V gene is TRBV3-1 (or the pseudogene TRBV3-2), the J gene TRBJ1-2; 9 bases are shared with TRBD1. CDR1 is LGHDT and CDR2 is YNNKEL in the germline V gene (reference sequence). V lost 7 bases, J lost 6 bases, and 3 bases stayed unmatched. The CDR3 runs 12 residues.

This chain connects TRBV5-1 to TRBJ2-5; perhaps TRBD1 as D (6 bases). V lost 4 bases and J lost 4, with 17 bases in between. CDR3 length equals 15 residues. CDR1 SGHRS and CDR2 YFSETQ come from the germline V gene. CDR3 nucleotide sequence: TGCGCCAGCAGCCCGGTACAGGGCGGTGGAGAGACCCAGTACTTC. Translating it yields CASSPVQGGGETQYF.

This chain links TRBV5-8 with TRBJ1-6, with D possibly being TRBD1 (5 bases). The V end lost 6 bases, the J end lost 4 bases, and 17 bases lay between the germline ends. The germline V gene has CDR1 SGHTS and CDR2 YDEGEE. The CDR3 loop spans 16 amino acids. CDR3 DNA: TGTGCCAGCATGTATCTCGGGACTACATATAATTCACCCCTCCACTTT. This encodes CASMYLGTTYNSPLHF.

The V call is TRBV28, the J call TRBJ1-6; 7 bases agree with TRBD1. This CDR3 has 15 residues. Per the germline V gene, CDR1 is MDHEN and CDR2 is SYDVKM. The J segment lost 7 bases and the V segment lost 7 bases, leaving 10 bases of the junction unmatched. The DNA of the CDR3 is TGTGCCAGCACCCAATATAGACAGGGCAATTCACCCCTCCACTTT. Its protein product is CASTQYRQGNSPLHF.

The chain recombines TRBV5-1 with TRBJ2-5, with 11 bases matching TRBD2. CDR3 length: 17 residues. Germline-derived CDR1 and CDR2 are SGHRS and YFSETQ. J gave up 5 bases and V 6 bases, and 15 bases lay outside the gene matches. Here the CDR3 DNA reads TGCGCCAGCAATAAAAGACTAGCGGGGACCCCGGGGGAGACCCAGTACTTC. Amino acid sequence: CASNKRLAGTPGETQYF.

The chain links TRBV10-3 to TRBJ2-2, with TRBD1 matching over 10 bases. CDR3 size: 17 residues. Per the germline V gene, CDR1 is ENHRY and CDR2 is SYGVKD. V shed 10 bases and J 5 bases; nucleotides not matched to a gene: 16. The DNA of the CDR3 is TGTGCCAGCTACCCGGGACAGGGGCTCCGGGGGACCGGGGAGCTGTTTTTT. Translation: CASYPGQGLRGTGELFF.

The genes are TRBV29-1 and TRBJ2-2, with 8 bases matching TRBD1. V lost 7 bases and J lost 3; bases outside the gene matches: 4. Germline values: CDR1 SQVTM, CDR2 ANQGSEA. CDR3 length equals 13 residues. The CDR3 spells CSGLTGDTGELFF. The CDR3 bases are TGCAGCGGACTGACAGGGGACACCGGGGAGCTGTTTTTT.

This chain joins TRBV5-1 and TRBJ2-7; 7 bases map to TRBD1. This CDR3 has 14 amino acids. V trimming: 2 bases; J trimming: 0 bases; junction bases outside the gene matches: 2. Germline V lookup: CDR1 SGHRS, CDR2 YFSETQ. The CDR3, as DNA: TGCGCCAGCAGCTTACAGGGGAGCTCCTACGAGCAGTACTTC. Amino acids: CASSLQGSSYEQYF.

This clone has more than one count but fewer than ten. This chain links TRBV3-1 (or the pseudogene TRBV3-2) with TRBJ1-2; 7 nucleotides line up with TRBD1. The V segment lost 6 bases and the J segment 3 bases; nucleotides outside the gene matches: 4. Germline V gene lookup returns CDR1 LGHDT and CDR2 YNNKEL (reference sequence). This CDR3 has 13 amino acids. CDR3 residues: CASRPQGYYGYTF. CDR3 coding DNA: TGTGCCAGCAGACCACAGGGGTACTATGGCTACACCTTC.

This clone has more than one count but fewer than ten. The rearrangement uses TRBV2 and TRBJ1-2; possibly TRBD1 for D (6 bases). V lost 6 bases and J lost 8, with 16 bases in between. The germline V gene has CDR1 SNHLY and CDR2 FYNNEI. This CDR3 has 13 residues. The CDR3 loop reads CASRGSDRHGYTF. For the CDR3, the DNA is TGTGCCAGCAGAGGAAGTGACAGGCACGGCTACACCTTC.

This sequence joins TRBV5-5 and TRBJ1-2; possibly TRBD1 for D (6 bases). Trimming took 3 bases from V and 3 from J, leaving 24 bases between them. CDR1 is SGHKS and CDR2 is YYEKEE in the germline V gene (reference sequence). This CDR3 is 18 amino acids long. CDR3 loop: CASSSTGWPGAIDYGYTF. CDR3 sequence (DNA): TGTGCCAGCAGCTCCACTGGTTGGCCAGGGGCGATCGACTATGGCTACACCTTC.

The V gene is TRBV7-9, the J gene TRBJ2-7; 7 nucleotides line up with TRBD1. J was trimmed by 6 bases and V by 4 bases; bases with no gene match: 9. The CDR3 is 14 residues long. Germline V gene lookup returns CDR1 SEHNR and CDR2 FQNEAQ (reference sequence). CDR3 in amino acids: CASSSPGQLLEQYF. CDR3 sequence (DNA): TGTGCCAGCAGCTCGCCGGGACAGCTCCTCGAGCAGTACTTC. The full variable domain, its missing parts supplied by reference TRBV7-9 and TRBJ2-7, is DTGVSQNPRHKITKRGQNVTFRCDPISEHNRLYWYRQTLGQGPEFLTYFQNEAQLEKSRLLSDRFSAERPKGSFSTLEIQRTEQGDSAMYLCASSSPGQLLEQYFGPGTRLTVT.

This clone was detected only once. The chain links TRBV5-1 to TRBJ2-2, with D possibly matching TRBD1 (7 bases). Germline values: CDR1 SGHRS, CDR2 YFSETQ. Trimming removed 4 bases at V and 5 bases at J, with 12 bases between. There are 14 residues in the CDR3. As DNA, the CDR3 is TGCGCCAGCAGCGCGACAGGGAGGACCGGGGAGCTGTTTTTT. Protein sequence: CASSATGRTGELFF. The variable domain in full, completed from reference TRBV5-1 and TRBJ2-2, reads KAGVTQTPRYLIKTRGQQVTLSCSPISGHRSVSWYQQTPGQGLQFLFEYFSETQRNKGNFPGRFSGRQFSNSRSEMNVSTLELGDSALYLCASSATGRTGELFFGEGSRLTVL.

The V call is TRBV5-1, the J call TRBJ2-1; D unclear. The CDR3 is made up of 14 amino acids. Germline lookup yields CDR1 SGHRS and CDR2 YFSETQ. V lost 0 bases, J lost 0 bases, and 4 bases lay in between. CDR3 protein: CASSLADSYNEQFF. The CDR3 nucleotides are TGCGCCAGCAGCTTGGCAGACTCCTACAATGAGCAGTTCTTC. The whole variable domain, remainder taken from reference TRBV5-1 and TRBJ2-1, is KAGVTQTPRYLIKTRGQQVTLSCSPISGHRSVSWYQQTPGQGLQFLFEYFSETQRNKGNFPGRFSGRQFSNSRSEMNVSTLELGDSALYLCASSLADSYNEQFFGPGTRLTVL.

The chain links TRBV10-1 to TRBJ2-4; D is perhaps TRBD1 (5 bases). In germline, CDR1 is WNHNN, CDR2 SYGVQD (reference sequence). There are 14 residues in the CDR3. The V end was cut by 6 bases, the J end by 7 bases, with 16 bases between. The chain's CDR3 is CASSPGWARNIQYF. CDR3 DNA: TGCGCCAGCAGCCCAGGGTGGGCGAGGAACATTCAGTACTTC.

The gene calls are TRBV6-5 and TRBJ1-5; D is undetermined. The CDR3 has 11 residues. Between the trimmed V and J ends, which lost 7 bases and 11 bases, there was a span of 12 bases. CDR1 MNHEY and CDR2 SVGAGI come from the germline V gene. CDR3 DNA: TGTGCCAGCACCTCCGGGAGGACCCAGCATTTT. Translation: CASTSGRTQHF.

The J gene is TRBJ2-2, the V gene TRBV11-2; 7 nucleotides agree with TRBD1. The CDR3 contains 11 residues. Germline lookup yields CDR1 SGHAT and CDR2 FQNNGV. The J segment lost 13 bases and the V segment lost 2 bases, leaving 1 base of the junction unmatched. Here the CDR3 DNA reads TGTGCCAGCAGCTTATGGGACAGGCTGTTTTTT. It codes for CASSLWDRLFF.

A few counts support this clone. V gene TRBV5-1 combines with J gene TRBJ1-4; D is unresolved. This CDR3 comprises 14 residues. Between the trimmed V and J ends, which lost 0 bases and 4 bases, there was a span of 7 bases. Germline assignment: CDR1 SGHRS and CDR2 YFSETQ. The CDR3 sequence is CASSLVTDNEKLFF. The CDR3 bases are TGCGCCAGCAGCTTGGTAACAGATAATGAAAAACTGTTTTTT. The complete variable domain, with remaining parts taken from reference TRBV5-1 and TRBJ1-4, reads KAGVTQTPRYLIKTRGQQVTLSCSPISGHRSVSWYQQTPGQGLQFLFEYFSETQRNKGNFPGRFSGRQFSNSRSEMNVSTLELGDSALYLCASSLVTDNEKLFFGSGTQLSVL.

This chain uses TRBV4-1 with TRBJ2-5; TRBD2 matches at 13 bases. V dropped 0 bases and J dropped 2; count of bases not matched to a gene: 6. CDR1 and CDR2 (germline): MGHRA, YSYEKL. The CDR3 is 18 amino acids. In DNA form, the CDR3 reads TGCGCCAGCAGCCAAGAACCCCGGACTAGCGGGAGACAAGAGACCCAGTACTTC. It is translated as CASSQEPRTSGRQETQYF.

The chain recombines TRBV11-2 with TRBJ2-5; D might be TRBD1 (5 bases). This CDR3 region has 13 residues. Trimming removed 3 bases from V and 4 bases from J, with 9 bases in between. Per the germline V gene, CDR1 is SGHAT and CDR2 is FQNNGV. The CDR3 nucleotides read TGTGCCAGCAGCTTTCAGGGTACAGAGACCCAGTACTTC. This encodes CASSFQGTETQYF.

The chain employs TRBV14 and TRBJ2-2, with TRBD1 as a possible D gene (5 bases). CDR3 size: 14 residues. Between the trimmed V and J ends, which lost 1 base and 7 bases, there was a span of 10 bases. Germline V gene data show CDR1 as SGHDN and CDR2 as FVKESK. The CDR3 sequence: CASSQGRVGGELFF. DNA for the CDR3: TGTGCCAGCAGCCAAGGCAGGGTTGGCGGGGAGCTGTTTTTT.